A selection of T cell receptor beta chains follows, all from one sample in a study of blood T cell repertoires in COVID-19. Sequencing used immunoSEQ multiplex PCR; TCRdb keeps in-frame clones, though not all of them. The table includes a few hundred thousand clones, approximately 90% detected once. Sequencing was done on a sample of PBMCs or T cells enriched from blood (not recorded which). The receptors shown here come from a woman aged 18-35 years who had recovered from COVID-19. CDR3s include the opening cysteine and the closing phenylalanine or tryptophan. The order of the fields is CDR3 length, J gene, V gene, D gene, CDR3 protein. The D gene is left open where the match is weak.

13	TRBJ1-6	TRBV6-5	-	CASSLAGNSPLHF
13	TRBJ1-3	TRBV6-5	-	CASHRSSGTTIYF
17	TRBJ2-2	TRBV5-6	TRBD2	CASSFISRGAYTGELFF
15	TRBJ2-7	TRBV28	-	CASKLSEVAFYEQYF
15	TRBJ1-5	TRBV5-3	-	CARSLEQFSNQPQHF
15	TRBJ2-7	TRBV11-2	TRBD1	CASSVFRDSPYEQYF
14	TRBJ1-2	TRBV10-3	-	CATQGFEGSDGYTF
13	TRBJ2-1	TRBV24-1	-	CATSAYQVGEQFF
15	TRBJ2-3	TRBV7-2	TRBD2	CASSIIAGYTDTQYF
15	TRBJ2-5	TRBV7-9	TRBD2	CASSPGTSDQETQYF